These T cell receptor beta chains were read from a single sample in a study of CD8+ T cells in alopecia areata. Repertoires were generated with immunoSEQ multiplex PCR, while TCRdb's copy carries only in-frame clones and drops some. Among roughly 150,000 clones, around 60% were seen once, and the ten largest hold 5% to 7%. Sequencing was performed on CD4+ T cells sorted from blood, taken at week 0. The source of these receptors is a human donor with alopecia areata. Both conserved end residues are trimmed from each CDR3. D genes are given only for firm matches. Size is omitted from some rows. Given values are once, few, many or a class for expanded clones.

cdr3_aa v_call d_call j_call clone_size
ASSPQGINTEAF TRBV7-2 TRBD1 TRBJ1-1 once
ASSYGTKH TRBV6-6 - TRBJ1-5 -
ASSLWTRGGNEQF TRBV7-2 TRBD2 TRBJ2-1 few
SVNRGRGEKLF TRBV29-1 TRBD1 TRBJ1-4 -
ASSHVLGNTEAF TRBV4-3 - TRBJ1-1 few
ASSVIGGVETQY TRBV9 - TRBJ2-5 -
ASSEAGGYTEAF TRBV6-1 TRBD1 TRBJ1-1 few
AWSVQVPGELF TRBV30 - TRBJ2-2 -
ASSLRTGPMETEAF TRBV5-1 TRBD1 TRBJ1-1 few
ASSVRGNTGELF TRBV9 - TRBJ2-2 -
AWSVGLAGGGDTQY TRBV30 TRBD2 TRBJ2-3 once
ASSSDGSYEQY TRBV7-9 - TRBJ2-7 few